This T cell receptor (beta chain) was recovered during a study of cytomegalovirus exposure and HLA in healthy donors. Broader study findings: Association of a missense DCLRE1C variant with TCR beta V- and J-gene trimming was reported in a later analysis.

This clone is a singleton in its sample. Its antigen is currently unknown. The CDR3 runs to 14 residues. Germline loops: CDR1 SGHDT, CDR2 YYEEEE. The junction had 3 bases not matched to a gene; V was cut back by 5 bases and J by 1 base. PCR used 60 Vbeta primers and 13 Jbeta primers. The table came from immunoSEQ multiplex PCR; TCRdb's copy has only in-frame clones and leaves some out. The data contain approximately 130,000 clones, under 85% of them singletons. Everyone who donated was a healthy bone marrow donor. The V and J genes are TRBV5-6 and TRBJ2-7; TRBD2 agrees at 10 bases. Sample: PBMCs. This receptor was taken from a man under 40 in good health and CMV-seronegative. The CDR3 sequence is CASRSAGGSYEQYF. The CDR3 DNA reads TGTGCCAGCAGATCAGCGGGAGGGTCCTACGAGCAGTACTTC.